This T cell receptor (beta chain) originates from a study of blood T cell repertoires in COVID-19 (dated by TCRdb to about 2020). About the investigation overall: Collaborator samples came from the United States, Italy and Spain and covered acute and convalescent phases of COVID-19. The prospective study material was composed of cDNA or gDNA derived from T cells, B-cell-depleted T cells, or PBMCs. A freely available public database, intended as a resource for researchers studying the immune response to SARS-CoV-2, is where the repertoires were released. Where available, HLA class I and class II types were obtained from metadata supplied by the sample provider rather than from assay-based typing. Nearly every sample came with metadata listing a de-identified subject ID, COVID-19 status, age in years and sex. The dataset comprised deeply sampled blood TCRbeta repertoires from subjects exposed to, actively infected with, or recovered from COVID-19. Samples came from the ongoing ImmuneRACE study (first 160 participants) plus 1,254 subjects from 6 global collaborators. Overall results and qualifications from the work: Clinical and demographic metadata were provided uncurated, with the amount varying by source and participant.

Another Seattle source contributed samples from volunteer blood donors who had recovered from COVID-19. Whole blood was collected in K2EDTA tubes by collaborating institutions according to the institutions' own protocols. Collaborator samples were shipped for TCRbeta analysis as frozen whole blood, isolated PBMCs, or DNA extracted from either sample type. About this clone: Its antigen target is currently unknown. Base-call qualities are not available, and no considerably larger clone is one nucleotide away.

TCRbeta CDR3 regions were amplified from genomic DNA by means of the immunoSEQ Assay, a bias-controlled multiplex PCR. Concerning the study's data processing: The number of nucleated cells in each sample was estimated from the amplification of reference gene primers within the assay. Sequence reads were collapsed and filtered to measure the absolute abundance of every unique TCRbeta CDR3 rearrangement. For each sample, productive Simpson clonality was calculated as the square root of Simpson's diversity index across productive rearrangements. TCRdb carries this immuneACCESS record with in-frame sequences only. Its versions omit some clonotypes, under half of them owing to an unresolved V gene in the studies checked, with the rest unexplained. V and J calls and clone size come straight from that table; D and trimming were deduced from the DNA. Recorded for this sample are 200,000 to 250,000 clones; about 90% of them occurred a single time. Clones ranked in the top ten supply about an eighth of the sample.

This clonotype originated in a woman between 18 and 29 years old who had recovered from COVID-19. Source material: peripheral blood.

The nucleotide sequence reads TGTGCCAGCAGTTTGGCCAGTGGCAGCAATCAGCCCCAGCATTTT. Its protein is CASSLASGSNQPQHF. Recombination joined TRBV27 with TRBJ1-5, with no D gene named confidently. CDR1 and CDR2 (MNHEY, SMNVEV) derive from the germline V gene (reference sequence). From its cysteine to its phenylalanine, the CDR3 spans 15 amino acids. Only the CDR3 portion is preserved as DNA: 45 bases, with reading frame beginning at the first base. V is reduced by 3 bases and J by 1 base, leaving a spacing of 10 bases between them.